These 11 T cell receptor beta chains were sequenced from one sample in a study of CD8 T cells in Susac syndrome. RNA totalling roughly 0.5 to 1 ug underwent reverse transcription with random hexamers. TCRdb re-derived calls from the immunoSEQ multiplex PCR reads in MiXCR, one entry per CDR3 protein. The sample records about 190,000 distinct CDR3 sequences, around 93% being singletons. Material for sequencing was CD8+ T cells from PBMCs. These receptors all come from a human donor with Susac syndrome.

The rearrangement joins TRBV20-1 to TRBJ2-2; D might be TRBD1 (5 bases). The CDR3 spans 16 residues. Between the trimmed V and J ends, which lost 0 bases and 2 bases, there was a span of 13 bases. Germline CDR1 reads DFQATT; CDR2 reads SNEGSKA (reference sequence). In DNA, the CDR3 is TGCAGTGCTAGAGATCAGAGACAGCTTAACACCGGGGAGCTGTTTTTT. Translating gives CSARDQRQLNTGELFF.

This chain links TRBV13 with TRBJ2-7; D possibly matches TRBD1 or TRBD2 (5 bases each). The CDR3 has 12 amino acids. CDR1 and CDR2 (germline): PRHDT, FYEKMQ (reference sequence). Trimming cost V 0 bases and J 8 bases, with 8 bases left between them. CDR3 coding DNA: TGTGCCAGCAGCTTAGGTCCGGGACAGCAGTACTTC. Translating it yields CASSLGPGQQYF.

The genes are TRBV29-1 and TRBJ2-7; 15 nucleotides line up with TRBD2. V trimming: 6 bases; J trimming: 2 bases; junction bases outside the gene matches: 5. The germline gives CDR1 SQVTM, CDR2 ANQGSEA. This CDR3 spans 15 amino acids. The CDR3 coding sequence is TGCAGCGTCCAAGGACTAGCGGGAGGGGCCTACGAGCAGTACTTC. Amino acid sequence: CSVQGLAGGAYEQYF.

The CDR3 DNA sequence: TGCGCCAGCAGCCAAGGACTAGCGGGGGGTAGGTCCTACGAGCAGTACTTC. Translating it yields CASSQGLAGGRSYEQYF. This chain uses TRBV4-1 with TRBJ2-7, with 13 bases identical to TRBD2. The J segment lost 1 base and the V segment lost 1 base, leaving 4 bases of the junction unmatched. CDR3 size: 17 residues. The V gene's germline CDR1 is MGHRA and CDR2 YSYEKL.

This clonotype was counted once. The rearrangement uses TRBV24-1 and TRBJ1-2; TRBD1 agrees at 8 bases. The CDR3 sequence is 15 residues long. The germline V gene has CDR1 KGHDR and CDR2 SFDVKD. The ends lost 4 bases at V and 1 base at J; junction bases unmatched: 4. CDR3 residues: CATSDPTGVNYGYTF. The CDR3 DNA reads TGTGCCACCAGTGACCCGACAGGGGTTAACTATGGCTACACCTTC.

This chain joins TRBV18 and TRBJ2-7; TRBD1 matches 9 bases. With 8 bases clipped from V and 1 base from J, the junction kept 12 bases outside the gene matches. Looked up from germline, CDR1 is KGHSH and CDR2 is LQKENI. The CDR3 covers 16 residues. CDR3 coding DNA: TGTGCCAGCCGAAGACCCGGGACAGGGCCGTCCTACGAGCAGTACTTC. Its protein product is CASRRPGTGPSYEQYF.

This clonotype was recorded only once. The V and J genes are TRBV5-1 and TRBJ2-2; 7 bases line up with TRBD2. Per germline, CDR1 SGHRS and CDR2 YFSETQ. The J segment lost 1 base and the V segment lost 0 bases, leaving 3 bases of the junction unmatched. There are 16 residues in the CDR3. CDR3 in amino acids: CASSLATSENTGELFF. Written as DNA, the CDR3 is TGCGCCAGCAGCTTGGCAACTAGCGAGAACACCGGGGAGCTGTTTTTT.

The table lists this clonotype with a count of one. V gene TRBV9 combines with J gene TRBJ1-2, with D tentatively TRBD1 (6 bases). Trimming took off 0 bases at V and 7 bases at J, with 22 bases between the two ends. The CDR3 consists of 17 residues. CDR1 and CDR2 from the germline V gene are SGDLS and YYNGEE. The CDR3, as DNA: TGTGCCAGCAGCGTAGGGGGAGAGGGCAGGGGAGATCGTGGCTACACCTTC. Translated: CASSVGGEGRGDRGYTF.

V is TRBV7-9 and J is TRBJ1-1; 8 nucleotides align to TRBD1. Trimming removed 5 bases from V and 11 bases from J; junction bases left unmatched: 7. The CDR3 runs to 12 residues. Germline CDR1 and CDR2: SEHNR and FQNEAQ (reference sequence). As DNA, the CDR3 is TGTGCCAGCAGCCCCGAGGACAGGGACGCTTTCTTT. Translation: CASSPEDRDAFF.

This clonotype has only one observation. The chain combines TRBV18 with TRBJ2-7, with TRBD1 identical over 7 bases. V shed 2 bases, J shed 6 bases, and the junction held 4 bases outside the gene matches. Germline CDR1 is KGHSH and CDR2 is LQKENI. CDR3 size: 13 residues. The CDR3 is CASSPGGQLEQYF. The DNA of the CDR3 is TGTGCCAGCTCACCAGGGGGACAGCTCGAGCAGTACTTC.

The V gene is TRBV20-1, the J gene TRBJ2-1; 7 nucleotides match TRBD2. The CDR3 length is 12 residues. Germline V gene data show CDR1 as DFQATT and CDR2 as SNEGSKA (reference sequence). Trimming at V came to 5 bases and at J to 9 bases, leaving 7 bases not matched to a gene. The DNA for the CDR3 is TGCAGTGCTTTTGGGGGGGAAGGTGAGCAGTTCTTC. Translated, it gives CSAFGGEGEQFF.